These 31 T cell receptor beta chains originate from one sample sequenced in a study of early T cells in non-severe SARS-CoV-2 infection. TCRdb fed the 5' RACE reads into MiXCR, producing one record per CDR3 protein. The sample has about 130,000 distinct CDR3 sequences; about 15% are singletons. The specimen was whole blood. These TCRs come from an adult who was a healthcare worker with PCR-confirmed SARS-CoV-2 infection or an uninfected control (not recorded which).

This clonotype was recorded a few times. V is TRBV4-2 and J is TRBJ2-1; D remains ambiguous. From germline, CDR1 is LGHNA and CDR2 YNFKEQ. The V end lost 1 base, the J end lost 6 bases, and 13 bases lay between the germline ends. This CDR3 has 15 amino acids. The CDR3 nucleotides read TGTGCCAGCAGCCAAGGAGTTGAGCGACCCAATGAGCAGTTCTTC. This sequence encodes CASSQGVERPNEQFF.

This chain connects TRBV7-2 to TRBJ2-2; D perhaps matches TRBD1 (6 bases). V was cut by 5 bases and J by 1 base, with 8 bases left in between. Germline V lookup: CDR1 SGHTA, CDR2 FQGNSA. CDR3 length equals 14 residues. The CDR3 sequence is CASSRDMNTGELFF. CDR3 sequence (DNA): TGTGCCAGCAGCCGGGACATGAACACCGGGGAGCTGTTTTTT.

In its sample, this clonotype was seen many times. V usage is TRBV7-9 and J usage is TRBJ2-7, with 9 positions matching TRBD1. The CDR3 is made up of 15 amino acids. The V gene end was trimmed by 5 bases and the J gene end by 2 bases; junction bases not matched to a gene: 7. Germline CDR1 is SEHNR and CDR2 is FQNEAQ (reference sequence). The CDR3 spells CASSPGQGNPYEQYF. The CDR3 nucleotides are TGTGCCAGCAGCCCTGGACAGGGGAATCCCTACGAGCAGTACTTC.

The chain is built from TRBV29-1 and TRBJ2-1, with 8 positions matching TRBD2. This CDR3 contains 14 residues. Germline loops: CDR1 SQVTM, CDR2 ANQGSEA. V dropped 6 bases and J dropped 7; count of bases not matched to a gene: 11. The CDR3 reads CSVSGGAFRNEQFF. The CDR3 coding sequence is TGCAGCGTATCCGGGGGGGCCTTTAGGAATGAGCAGTTCTTC.

V usage is TRBV4-1 and J usage is TRBJ1-1; no definite D call. The CDR3 has 15 residues. V shed 2 bases and J shed 1 base, with 11 bases lying between them. In germline, CDR1 is MGHRA, CDR2 YSYEKL. The CDR3 bases are TGCGCCAGCAGCCAAAGCCCCCAAGCGAACACTGAAGCTTTCTTT. This gives the protein CASSQSPQANTEAFF.

This clonotype was found many times. This sequence joins TRBV13 and TRBJ2-1; 11 nucleotides line up with TRBD1. This CDR3 contains 17 residues. V gave up 5 bases and J gave up 9 bases; unmatched junction bases: 15. Germline-derived CDR1 and CDR2 are PRHDT and FYEKMQ (reference sequence). The DNA for the CDR3 is TGTGCCAGCAGCCCTCTAGGATGGGGACAGGGGGTTGCTGAGCAGTTCTTC. As protein: CASSPLGWGQGVAEQFF.

This clonotype was seen ten or more times. The chain uses TRBV5-1 and TRBJ1-2; 7 nucleotides align to TRBD1. The CDR3 totals 13 residues. CDR1 and CDR2 (germline): SGHRS, YFSETQ. The junction had 3 bases not matched to a gene; V was cut back by 3 bases and J by 4 bases. This chain's CDR3 is CASSWDRTYGYTF. CDR3 sequence (DNA): TGCGCCAGCAGCTGGGACAGAACCTATGGCTACACCTTC.

This clonotype was observed a few times. The genes are TRBV12-3 or TRBV12-4 and TRBJ1-2, with D perhaps matching TRBD1 (5 bases). Trimming left V 6 bases short and J 6 bases short, with 20 bases between. This CDR3 is 15 amino acids long. In DNA form, the CDR3 reads TGTGCCAGCAGCATGGGGCCCAGGGAATATAATGGCTACACCTTC. Residues: CASSMGPREYNGYTF.

V usage is TRBV6-5 and J usage is TRBJ2-7; D may be TRBD1 (5 bases). V shed 6 bases and J shed 4 bases, with 16 bases lying between them. Germline V lookup: CDR1 MNHEY, CDR2 SVGAGI. The CDR3 loop spans 14 amino acids. CDR3 amino acids: CASSRGHLEYEQYF. For the CDR3, the DNA is TGTGCCAGCAGCCGAGGACATCTGGAATACGAGCAGTACTTC.

This clonotype was seen more than once but under ten times. The gene calls are TRBV14 and TRBJ2-2; no firm D call. V was shortened by 3 bases and J by 0 bases, with 11 bases between the two germline ends. Germline CDR1 reads SGHDN; CDR2 reads FVKESK. The CDR3 is 16 amino acids. The CDR3 is CASSQMVNANTGELFF. The CDR3 region has the DNA TGTGCCAGCAGCCAGATGGTCAACGCGAACACCGGGGAGCTGTTTTTT.

The J gene is TRBJ1-1, the V gene TRBV20-1; possibly TRBD1 for D (5 bases). The germline gives CDR1 DFQATT, CDR2 SNEGSKA (reference sequence). V was cut by 0 bases and J by 5 bases, with 16 bases left in between. The CDR3 extends over 15 amino acids. The CDR3: CSARDLPGRGTEAFF. The CDR3 DNA sequence: TGCAGTGCTAGAGATTTGCCAGGGAGGGGAACTGAAGCTTTCTTT.

V usage is TRBV18 and J usage is TRBJ2-1; D call uncertain. There are 16 residues in the CDR3. Germline loops: CDR1 KGHSH, CDR2 LQKENI. Trimming removed 0 bases at V and 0 bases at J, with 9 bases between. Here the CDR3 reads CASSPPDSSSYNEQFF. The CDR3 DNA reads as TGTGCCAGCTCACCACCCGACTCAAGCTCCTACAATGAGCAGTTCTTC. The full variable domain, completed using reference TRBV18 and TRBJ2-1, is NAGVMQNPRHLVRRRGQEARLRCSPMKGHSHVYWYRQLPEEGLKFMVYLQKENIIDESGMPKERFSAEFPKEGPSILRIQQVVRGDSAAYFCASSPPDSSSYNEQFFGPGTRLTVL.

This clonotype was seen only a few times. The chain joins TRBV2 to TRBJ1-5; D is ambiguous. Trimming shortened V by 10 bases and J by 7 bases, and 17 bases separated the two germline ends. The CDR3 has 13 residues. CDR1 and CDR2 from the germline V gene are SNHLY and FYNNEI. CDR3 protein: CANPKEAGQPQHF. The CDR3 DNA reads TGTGCCAACCCCAAGGAAGCGGGACAGCCCCAGCATTTT.

The chain combines TRBV12-3 or TRBV12-4 with TRBJ1-5; TRBD1 is a possible D gene (5 bases). The CDR3 totals 12 residues. The V end lost 6 bases, the J end lost 6 bases, and 9 bases lay between the germline ends. CDR3: CASRPDSQPQHF. The CDR3 nucleotides read TGTGCCAGCAGACCTGACAGTCAGCCCCAGCATTTT.

This chain uses TRBV25-1 with TRBJ2-2; no firm D call. Germline loops: CDR1 MGHDK, CDR2 SYGVNS. CDR3 length: 10 amino acids. V lost 4 bases to trimming and J lost 6 bases, with 0 bases between them. As DNA, the CDR3 is TGTGCCAGCAGTGCCGGGGAGCTGTTTTTT. It codes for CASSAGELFF.

The J gene is TRBJ2-2, the V gene TRBV5-6, with a possible D match to TRBD2 (5 bases). Germline V lookup: CDR1 SGHDT, CDR2 YYEEEE. This CDR3 contains 14 residues. V shed 3 bases and J shed 4 bases, with 10 bases lying between them. DNA of the CDR3: TGTGCCAGCAGCTACGACGGACTCACCGGGGAGCTGTTTTTT. As protein: CASSYDGLTGELFF.

The chain is built from TRBV27 and TRBJ2-1; perhaps TRBD1 as D (6 bases). Trimming took 8 bases from V and 4 from J, leaving 12 bases between them. CDR1 is MNHEY, CDR2 SMNVEV, per germline (reference sequence). There are 13 residues in the CDR3. The CDR3 loop is CASAWTAYNEQFF. The CDR3 DNA sequence: TGTGCCAGCGCATGGACAGCTTACAATGAGCAGTTCTTC.

This clonotype came up a few times. The rearrangement joins TRBV7-8 to TRBJ1-4, with 9 bases matching TRBD1. J gave up 7 bases and V 7 bases, and 13 bases lay outside the gene matches. The CDR3 is made up of 16 amino acids. Germline CDR1 reads SGHVS; CDR2 reads FQNEAQ. The CDR3 spells CASTQTGGVLGEKLFF. The CDR3 bases are TGTGCCAGCACCCAGACAGGGGGTGTACTTGGTGAAAAACTGTTTTTT.

V usage is TRBV18 and J usage is TRBJ2-3; no definite D call. Germline V CDR1 and CDR2: KGHSH, LQKENI. The CDR3 contains 14 residues. The germline V and J ends were trimmed by 1 base and 2 bases, with 7 bases remaining between them. The CDR3 DNA follows: TGTGCCAGCTCACCACAGTCCGACACAGATACGCAGTATTTT. Protein sequence: CASSPQSDTDTQYF.

This clonotype was detected a few times. The chain couples TRBV11-2 to TRBJ2-3, with 9 bases identical to TRBD2. The CDR3 loop spans 17 amino acids. Germline V lookup: CDR1 SGHAT, CDR2 FQNNGV. Trimming at V came to 3 bases and at J to 2 bases, leaving 9 bases not matched to a gene. The CDR3 DNA reads TGTGCCAGCAGCTTGGAGTATAGCGGGGGCCCCACAGATACGCAGTATTTT. Translated, it gives CASSLEYSGGPTDTQYF.

The table lists this clonotype with a few counts. The chain recombines TRBV10-3 with TRBJ2-3, with 11 nucleotides matching TRBD1. The CDR3 is 14 amino acids. V dropped 4 bases and J dropped 5; count of bases not matched to a gene: 2. Germline V gene data show CDR1 as ENHRY and CDR2 as SYGVKD. The CDR3 reads CAISGDRGVDTQYF. For the CDR3, the DNA is TGTGCCATCAGTGGGGACAGGGGGGTAGATACGCAGTATTTT.

This chain uses TRBV20-1 with TRBJ2-3; TRBD2 agrees at 8 bases. The ends lost 6 bases at V and 0 bases at J; junction bases unmatched: 8. In germline, CDR1 is DFQATT, CDR2 SNEGSKA (reference sequence). The CDR3 covers 15 residues. The CDR3 loop is CSAGGGRGSTDTQYF. The CDR3 nucleotides read TGCAGTGCAGGCGGGGGGCGAGGGAGCACAGATACGCAGTATTTT.

The chain combines TRBV12-3 or TRBV12-4 with TRBJ2-1; 12 positions match TRBD2. The CDR3 sequence is 15 residues long. J gave up 4 bases and V 4 bases, and 2 bases lay outside the gene matches. The CDR3 DNA is TGTGCCAGCAGTTCTCTAGCGGGGGGGTACAATGAGCAGTTCTTC. Translated, it gives CASSSLAGGYNEQFF.

V and J are TRBV20-1 and TRBJ1-5, with 11 bases aligning to TRBD1. Germline assignment: CDR1 DFQATT and CDR2 SNEGSKA (reference sequence). This CDR3 is 14 amino acids long. V trimming: 6 bases; J trimming: 7 bases; junction bases outside the gene matches: 8. The CDR3 DNA reads as TGCAGTGCCGTCCGGACAGGGGGCCGGCAGCCCCAGCATTTT. The encoded protein is CSAVRTGGRQPQHF.

This clonotype has only a few counts. The chain links TRBV10-1 to TRBJ1-4; D is possibly TRBD1 (5 bases). The CDR3 contains 13 residues. V was pared by 0 bases and J by 10 bases, with 9 bases between. Germline CDR1 reads WNHNN; CDR2 reads SYGVQD (reference sequence). CDR3 amino acids: CASSESPQGKLFF. The CDR3 DNA sequence: TGCGCCAGCAGTGAGTCCCCTCAGGGAAAACTGTTTTTT.

This chain connects TRBV9 to TRBJ2-1; the match to TRBD2 covers 12 bases. Per germline, CDR1 SGDLS and CDR2 YYNGEE. This CDR3 contains 18 residues. With V trimmed by 0 bases and J by 3 bases, 7 bases remained unmatched. The DNA of the CDR3 is TGTGCCAGCAGCGTAGATCGGCTAGCGGGGGGGAACTACAATGAGCAGTTCTTC. This gives the protein CASSVDRLAGGNYNEQFF.

The rearrangement links TRBV5-1 to TRBJ2-6, with a tentative D call TRBD1 (6 bases). The CDR3 covers 17 residues. V lost 4 bases and J 0 bases, leaving 14 bases between the germline ends. Germline values: CDR1 SGHRS, CDR2 YFSETQ. CDR3 DNA sequence: TGCGCCAGCAGCCTGGTCGAGACAGGCTCTGGGGCCAACGTCCTGACTTTC. It is translated as CASSLVETGSGANVLTF.

This clonotype was recorded many times. V usage is TRBV12-3 or TRBV12-4 and J usage is TRBJ2-2, with D unclear. This CDR3 is built from 14 residues. Between the trimmed V and J ends, which lost 1 base and 0 bases, there was a span of 3 bases. The DNA for the CDR3 is TGTGCCAGCAGTTTAGGACCGAACACCGGGGAGCTGTTTTTT. Protein product: CASSLGPNTGELFF.

This rearrangement joins TRBV6-1 to TRBJ1-2; D call uncertain. Per germline, CDR1 MNHNS and CDR2 SASEGT. This CDR3 is 15 amino acids long. Trimming took off 4 bases at V and 5 bases at J, with 17 bases between the two ends. This chain's CDR3 is CASSVSRPGEYGYTF. In DNA, the CDR3 is TGTGCCAGCAGTGTGAGCAGGCCTGGGGAATATGGCTACACCTTC.

This clonotype showed up just a few times. This chain joins TRBV7-2 and TRBJ2-6; D not resolved. Germline assignment: CDR1 SGHTA and CDR2 FQGNSA. The CDR3 has 15 amino acids. With 3 bases removed from V and 0 bases from J, the gap between germline ends came to 6 bases. In DNA, the CDR3 is TGTGCCAGCAGCTTGGTCTTCTCTGGGGCCAACGTCCTGACTTTC. Protein: CASSLVFSGANVLTF.

The table lists this clonotype with many counts. The rearrangement links TRBV4-1 to TRBJ2-3; D unclear. Trimming cost V 1 base and J 2 bases, with 10 bases left between them. Germline V gene lookup returns CDR1 MGHRA and CDR2 YSYEKL. The CDR3 loop spans 15 amino acids. DNA for the CDR3: TGCGCCAGCAGCCAAGCAATAGGTGTCACAGATACGCAGTATTTT. Protein: CASSQAIGVTDTQYF.